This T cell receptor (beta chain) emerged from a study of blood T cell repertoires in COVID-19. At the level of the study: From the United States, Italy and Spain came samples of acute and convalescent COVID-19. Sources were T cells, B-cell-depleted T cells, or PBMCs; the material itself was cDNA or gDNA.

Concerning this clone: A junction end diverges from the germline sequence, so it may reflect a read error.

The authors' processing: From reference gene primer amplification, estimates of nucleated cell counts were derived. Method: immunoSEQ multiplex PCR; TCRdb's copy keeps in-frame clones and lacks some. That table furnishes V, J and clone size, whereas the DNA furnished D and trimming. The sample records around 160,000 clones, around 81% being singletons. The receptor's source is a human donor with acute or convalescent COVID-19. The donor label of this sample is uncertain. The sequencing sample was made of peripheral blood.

CDR3 residues: CASGLDGVHTGELFF. The CDR3 nucleotides read TGTGCTAGTGGGTTGGACGGGGTCCACACCGGGGAGCTGTTTTTT. The genes are TRBV12-5 and TRBJ2-2, with a weak D call TRBD2 (5 bases). The CDR3 contains 15 residues. Germline V gene lookup returns CDR1 LGHNT and CDR2 FRNRAP.